The 8 T cell receptor beta chains listed next were all sequenced from one sample in a study of T cell changes during pregnancy in multiple sclerosis (dated by TCRdb to the late 2010s). Receptor libraries were prepared by the immunoSEQ multiplex PCR assay. As stored in TCRdb, this immuneACCESS dataset retains in-frame rearrangements with V and J assigned. A fraction of the clones does not appear; measured against another copy, unresolved V genes explain less than half of the discrepancy, and the remainder lacks a known reason. For this sample the table gives around 75,000 clones, of which around nine tenths were detected only once. The ten largest clones capture 0.25% to 0.3% of the sample. Sequencing used CD4+ T cells from peripheral blood mononuclear cells, obtained in the third trimester of pregnancy. The receptor set was obtained from a female donor in good health, enrolled as a control in a pregnancy study.

A single count supports this clone. V gene TRBV30 combines with J gene TRBJ2-7, with a weak D call TRBD2 (6 bases). Germline V gene sequence: CDR1 GTSNPN, CDR2 SVGIG (reference sequence). The ends were cut back, 8 bases at V and 8 bases at J, with 16 bases in the middle. The CDR3 contains 11 residues. Here the CDR3 DNA reads TGTGCCCGCCAGGAGGGGTTGAAGCAGTACTTC. Its translation is CARQEGLKQYF. Drawing the rest from reference TRBV30 and TRBJ2-7, the complete variable domain is SQTIHQWPATLVQPVGSPLSLECTVEGTSNPNLYWYRQAAGRGLQLLFYSVGIGQISSEVPQNLSASRPQDRQFILSSKKLLLSDSGFYLCARQEGLKQYFGPGTRLTVT.

V is TRBV7-2 and J is TRBJ1-2, with 11 bases matching TRBD1. V gave up 4 bases and J gave up 6 bases; unmatched junction bases: 4. The germline V gene encodes CDR1 SGHTA and CDR2 FQGNSA. The length of the CDR3 is 14 residues. CDR3 protein: CASSSRDRGNGYTF. As DNA, the CDR3 is TGTGCCAGCAGCTCCCGGGACAGGGGGAATGGCTACACCTTC. The full variable domain, in which reference TRBV7-2 and TRBJ1-2 provide the parts outside the CDR3, is GAGVSQSPSNKVTEKGKDVELRCDPISGHTALYWYRQSLGQGLEFLIYFQGNSAPDKSGLPSDRFSAERTGGSVSTLTIQRTQQEDSAVYLCASSSRDRGNGYTFGSGTRLTVV.

CDR3 nucleotide sequence: TGTGCCAGCAGCTTAGCGTCAGGGGTACAGGGTAATTCACCCCTCCACTTT. This codes for CASSLASGVQGNSPLHF. This chain links TRBV7-9 with TRBJ1-6; tentatively, D is TRBD1 (6 bases). The CDR3 is made up of 17 amino acids. Germline V gives CDR1 SEHNR, CDR2 FQNEAQ (reference sequence). With 0 bases removed from V and 6 bases from J, the gap between germline ends came to 15 bases. The full variable domain, in which reference TRBV7-9 and TRBJ1-6 provide the parts outside the CDR3, is DTGVSQNPRHKITKRGQNVTFRCDPISEHNRLYWYRQTLGQGPEFLTYFQNEAQLEKSRLLSDRFSAERPKGSFSTLEIQRTEQGDSAMYLCASSLASGVQGNSPLHFGNGTRLTVT.

The V gene is TRBV30, the J gene TRBJ1-5; D remains ambiguous. The V end lost 2 bases, the J end lost 4 bases, and 9 bases lay between the germline ends. This CDR3 has 13 amino acids. Germline values: CDR1 GTSNPN, CDR2 SVGIG (reference sequence). The CDR3 region is CAWSKGLNQPQHF. CDR3 DNA: TGTGCCTGGAGTAAAGGACTAAATCAGCCCCAGCATTTT.

The chain uses TRBV5-1 and TRBJ2-1; D gene ambiguous. This CDR3 comprises 15 residues. CDR1 and CDR2 from the germline V gene are SGHRS and YFSETQ. V lost 2 bases, J lost 0 bases, and 9 bases lay in between. The CDR3 reads CASSFQSDSYNEQFF. The CDR3 nucleotides are TGCGCCAGCAGCTTCCAGAGCGACTCCTACAATGAGCAGTTCTTC.

This chain joins TRBV11-1 and TRBJ2-7; possibly TRBD2 for D (6 bases). Germline V gives CDR1 SGHAT, CDR2 FQDESV (reference sequence). This CDR3 has 14 amino acids. V dropped 3 bases and J dropped 6 bases, with 15 bases sitting between them. The CDR3 bases are TGTGCCAGCAGCTTCGGGGACTCATCCAGCGAGCAGTACTTC. Translated: CASSFGDSSSEQYF.

The CDR3 DNA reads as TGTGCCAGCAGCTTAGCTCACTCGCGGAGTACTGAAGCTTTCTTT. This gives the protein CASSLAHSRSTEAFF. The genes are TRBV7-2 and TRBJ1-1; D gene ambiguous. CDR1 SGHTA and CDR2 FQGNSA come from the germline V gene. Trimming shortened V by 0 bases and J by 5 bases, and 13 bases separated the two germline ends. The CDR3 is 15 amino acids. The whole variable domain, filled in from reference TRBV7-2 and TRBJ1-1, reads GAGVSQSPSNKVTEKGKDVELRCDPISGHTALYWYRQSLGQGLEFLIYFQGNSAPDKSGLPSDRFSAERTGGSVSTLTIQRTQQEDSAVYLCASSLAHSRSTEAFFGQGTRLTVV.

The chain has TRBV6-1 and TRBJ1-6; D unclear. With 5 bases removed from V and 8 bases from J, the gap between germline ends came to 10 bases. There are 13 residues in the CDR3. From germline, CDR1 is MNHNS and CDR2 SASEGT. The CDR3 nucleotides are TGTGCCAGCAGTCAGGTTTTCTATTCACCCCTCCACTTT. This codes for CASSQVFYSPLHF.